This note documents a single T cell receptor beta chain sequence. Time point given: patch test 2, 6 weeks after DPC sensitization. Treatment indicated: therapeutic diphenylcyclopropenone sensitization with weekly scalp DPC. This entry is derived from a study of human T cells and chemical hapten exposure. It was the library that attached unique molecular identifiers to individual cDNA molecules. One entry per CDR3 protein, called by TCRdb with MiXCR from the RACE reads. In the table there are about 140,000 distinct CDR3 sequences, over 9.5% of which are singletons. The ends were cut back, 6 bases at V and 0 bases at J, with 10 bases in the middle. This CDR3 has 14 amino acids.

The receptor was derived from a woman aged 50 to 65 with alopecia areata. Some clones in this sample may be carry-over from other donors' samples. V is TRBV12-3 or TRBV12-4 and J is TRBJ2-3; D perhaps matches TRBD1 (5 bases). The source was whole blood, collected in connection with sensitization to the hapten diphenylcyclopropenone (DPC). For the CDR3, the DNA is TGTGCCAGCAGCTCCAGGGCGAGCACAGATACGCAGTATTTT. It is translated as CASSSRASTDTQYF.